The source of this T cell receptor (beta chain) is a study of PD-L1 blockade in urothelial cancer. The CDR3 extends over 15 amino acids. From germline, CDR1 is MNHEY and CDR2 SVGAGI. Trimming took 4 bases from V and 13 from J; bases not matched to a gene: 16. Libraries were prepared by immunoSEQ multiplex PCR; TCRdb keeps only in-frame clonotypes and omits some of them. The table shows 80,000 to 130,000 clones, with 91% occurring only once. This chain uses TRBV6-5 with TRBJ2-3; TRBD2 matches 8 bases. This receptor was identified in a woman older than 75 with urothelial cancer. Sequencing used PBMCs, obtained around atezolizumab (anti-PD-L1) treatment. The CDR3 nucleotides read TGTGCCAGCAGTTCTCCATCCAACCCCGGGACTAGGAAGTATTTT. Its protein is CASSSPSNPGTRKYF.